This T cell receptor beta chain derives from a study of OX40 agonist ivuxolimab in advanced cancers. Looking at the study overall: From roughly 20 to 85 years was the age range, with a mean of approximately 58 years, and around 84% were male. Earlier anti-PD-1, anti-PD-L1 or anti-CTLA-4 therapy was permitted; about 38% had received some.

Germline loops: CDR1 SEHNR, CDR2 FQNEAQ (reference sequence). V was clipped by 5 bases and J by 4 bases; unmatched bases: 3. The CDR3 contains 14 residues. Sampling of blood occurred at baseline, cycle 4 day 1, and cycle 7 day 1. Profiled with immunoSEQ multiplex PCR; TCRdb holds only in-frame clones, not every one. The sample consists of 10,000 to 15,000 clones, around 76% of them appearing once. This clonotype originated in an adult with an advanced solid tumor such as melanoma, head and neck, liver or kidney cancer. Sequences were derived from CD4+ or CD8+ T cells sorted from blood, sampled in a trial of the OX40 agonist ivuxolimab. The chain uses TRBV7-9 and TRBJ1-4, with TRBD1 matching over 8 bases. CDR3 sequence: CASSPGQDNEKLFF. In DNA, the CDR3 is TGTGCCAGCAGCCCGGGACAGGATAATGAAAAACTGTTTTTT.